This record covers a single T cell receptor beta chain. What it binds is not known. Trimming removed 3 bases at V and 4 bases at J, with 7 bases between. This CDR3 is 13 amino acids long. Germline V gene data show CDR1 as MDHEN and CDR2 as SYDVKM. The source of the sample is a study of T cell responses to AZD1222 COVID-19 vaccine. The study, taken as a whole, reports: Sampling captured repertoires only after the peak T cell response. Only a handful of AZD1222 recipients, several in all, had baseline seropositivity.

Produced via immunoSEQ multiplex PCR; TCRdb's table is partial and in-frame only. In the table there are roughly 120,000 clones, roughly 87% of which are singletons. This TCR derives from an adult in good health. The sample consisted of peripheral blood, taken on day 0 of AZD1222 vaccination. The chain carries TRBV28 and TRBJ2-1; D is unresolved. CDR3 DNA: TGTGCCAGCAGTTTGGGCTTTTACAATGAGCAGTTCTTC. Its translation is CASSLGFYNEQFF.